This is a list of T cell receptor beta chains from one sample in a study of response to subunit inactivated influenza vaccine. TCRdb used MiXCR to reprocess the RT-PCR reads, holding one entry per CDR3 protein. In the table there are 610,000 or so distinct CDR3 sequences, 13% to 15% of which are singletons. Sequencing was performed on PBMCs from blood, taken about 11 days after vaccination. These receptors all stem from a man aged 50-60 years who received an inactivated influenza vaccine. CDR3s include the opening cysteine and the closing phenylalanine or tryptophan. D genes are given only for firm matches. Rows may omit the clone size; those that give it use once, few, many or a size class.

clone size,D gene,J gene,V gene,CDR3 protein,CDR3 DNA
few,NA,TRBJ2-5,TRBV7-9,CASSVVWDARSETQYF,TGTGCCAGCAGCGTCGTTTGGGACGCAAGGTCGGAGACCCAGTACTTC
few,NA,TRBJ2-1,TRBV6-5,CASSYSGGGGAGEQFF,TGTGCCAGCAGTTATAGTGGGGGAGGGGGCGCGGGTGAGCAGTTCTTC
few,NA,TRBJ1-2,TRBV10-3,CAISESTGTSYGYTF,TGTGCCATCAGTGAGTCTACAGGGACGAGCTATGGCTACACCTTC
few,NA,TRBJ1-6,TRBV6-5,CASSSTGTRRNSPLHF,TGTGCCAGCAGTTCCACAGGGACCAGGAGGAATTCACCCCTCCACTTT
few,NA,TRBJ1-5,TRBV4-2,CASSQDGQSSNQPQHF,TGTGCCAGCAGCCAAGATGGTCAGTCTAGCAATCAGCCCCAGCATTTT
NA,TRBD2,TRBJ2-5,TRBV24-1,CATRSAGGETQYF,TGTGCCACCAGATCAGCGGGAGGAGAGACCCAGTACTTC
NA,NA,TRBJ2-7,TRBV6-2/TRBV6-3,CASSSRQLLEQYF,TGTGCCAGCAGTTCTCGGCAGCTTCTCGAGCAGTACTTC
few,NA,TRBJ2-3,TRBV28,CASSLGPRSDTDTQYF,TGTGCCAGCAGTTTGGGACCGCGAAGCGACACAGATACGCAGTATTTT
NA,NA,TRBJ1-1,TRBV19,CASINEPGMTEAFF,TGTGCCAGTATAAATGAACCCGGGATGACTGAAGCTTTCTTT
few,NA,TRBJ2-2,TRBV5-1,CASSPQGSLLTSNTGELFF,TGCGCCAGCAGCCCACAGGGCTCCTTACTCACATCGAACACCGGGGAGCTGTTTTTT
few,NA,TRBJ2-5,TRBV28,CASSLSIQQETQYF,TGTGCCAGCAGTTTATCAATACAGCAAGAGACCCAGTACTTC
many,NA,TRBJ2-3,TRBV29-1,CSSRGRYTDTQYF,TGCAGCTCAAGAGGTCGCTACACAGATACGCAGTATTTT
NA,TRBD2,TRBJ2-7,TRBV3-1,CASSQGGTTRGPYEQYF,TGTGCCAGCAGCCAGGGGGGGACTACCCGGGGCCCCTACGAGCAGTACTTC
NA,TRBD2,TRBJ2-7,TRBV29-1,CSGTTGTSGNEQYF,TGCAGCGGCACGACCGGGACTAGCGGGAACGAGCAGTACTTC
NA,NA,TRBJ2-1,TRBV7-6,CASSLSMGQSSYNEQFF,TGTGCCAGCAGCTTAAGTATGGGTCAAAGCTCCTACAATGAGCAGTTCTTC
many,NA,TRBJ1-1,TRBV5-1,CASSPGGQNTEAFF,TGCGCCAGCAGCCCGGGTGGTCAGAACACTGAAGCTTTCTTT
many,NA,TRBJ1-1,TRBV5-6,CASSLTGQGTEAFF,TGTGCCAGCAGCTTAACAGGGCAGGGAACTGAAGCTTTCTTT
NA,NA,TRBJ2-6,TRBV5-1,CASYPGYMAGANVLTF,TGCGCCAGCTACCCTGGCTATATGGCTGGGGCCAACGTCCTGACTTTC
NA,NA,TRBJ1-1,TRBV7-6,CASSRSGDTEAFF,TGTGCCAGCAGCCGAAGTGGGGACACTGAAGCTTTCTTT
NA,NA,TRBJ2-2,TRBV21-1,CASSKEASGRARTGELFF,TGTGCCAGCAGCAAAGAGGCTAGCGGGAGGGCCCGAACCGGGGAGCTGTTTTTT
NA,NA,TRBJ1-2,TRBV6-6,CASQNTGYGYTF,TGTGCCAGCCAGAATACAGGCTATGGCTACACCTTC
few,TRBD2,TRBJ2-1,TRBV27,CASSLGTSGRANEQFF,TGTGCCAGCAGTTTAGGGACTAGCGGGAGGGCCAATGAGCAGTTCTTC
few,NA,TRBJ1-2,TRBV2,CASSEAGYGYTF,TGTGCCAGCAGTGAGGCAGGCTATGGCTACACCTTC
NA,NA,TRBJ2-7,TRBV12-3/TRBV12-4,CASSRDYQGTLYEQYF,TGTGCCAGCAGTCGTGACTACCAGGGGACATTGTACGAGCAGTACTTC
NA,NA,TRBJ2-7,TRBV12-3/TRBV12-4,CASSFVSPYEQYF,TGTGCCAGCAGTTTTGTGTCCCCCTACGAGCAGTACTTC
NA,TRBD2,TRBJ2-1,TRBV7-6,CASRGLAGGQQFF,TGTGCCAGCAGGGGGTTAGCGGGGGGGCAGCAGTTCTTC
NA,TRBD2,TRBJ2-1,TRBV4-2,CASSTSPYTAGGLSEVNEQFF,TGTGCCAGCAGCACCTCCCCCTATACGGCGGGGGGGCTCTCTGAGGTCAATGAGCAGTTCTTC
few,TRBD1,TRBJ1-5,TRBV20-1,CSAYPRTGYQPQHF,TGCAGTGCTTACCCGCGGACAGGGTATCAGCCCCAGCATTTT
NA,NA,TRBJ2-7,TRBV6-1,CASSRFGQTSSYEQYF,TGTGCCAGCAGTCGATTTGGACAGACGAGCTCCTACGAGCAGTACTTC
many,NA,TRBJ2-1,TRBV5-1,CASSLEPGARNNEQFF,TGCGCCAGCAGCTTGGAACCGGGAGCACGAAACAATGAGCAGTTCTTC
NA,TRBD1,TRBJ2-7,TRBV5-5,CASSLRTGGNEQYF,TGTGCCAGCAGCTTGAGGACAGGGGGCAACGAGCAGTACTTC
few,NA,TRBJ1-5,TRBV5-5,CASSLGPPGQFGPQHF,TGTGCCAGCAGCTTGGGTCCGCCGGGCCAATTTGGGCCCCAGCATTTT
NA,TRBD1,TRBJ2-5,TRBV18,CASSIRQGVVETQYF,TGTGCCAGCTCAATACGACAGGGGGTAGTGGAGACCCAGTACTTC
few,TRBD1,TRBJ1-5,TRBV7-9,CASSRDSGQGLRQPQHF,TGTGCCAGCAGCCGGGATTCGGGACAGGGGTTACGTCAGCCCCAGCATTTT
NA,NA,TRBJ2-1,TRBV3-1,CASSQNHNEQFF,TGTGCCAGCAGCCAAAACCACAATGAGCAGTTCTTC
few,NA,TRBJ2-7,TRBV10-3,CAISELEGEQYF,TGTGCCATCAGTGAGCTAGAGGGCGAGCAGTACTTC
NA,TRBD2,TRBJ2-2,TRBV2,CASRGLAGKTGELFF,TGTGCCAGCAGAGGACTAGCGGGGAAGACCGGGGAGCTGTTTTTT
few,NA,TRBJ1-2,TRBV20-1,CSARDSDGLNYGYTF,TGCAGTGCTAGGGACAGTGACGGACTTAACTATGGCTACACCTTC
many,TRBD2,TRBJ2-1,TRBV4-2,CASSYPPAGELIEQFF,TGTGCCAGCAGCTATCCCCCAGCGGGAGAGTTGATTGAGCAGTTCTTC
NA,NA,TRBJ2-2,TRBV6-1,CASSEVAQNTGELFF,TGTGCCAGCAGTGAAGTGGCTCAAAACACCGGGGAGCTGTTTTTT
NA,TRBD1,TRBJ2-7,TRBV6-2/TRBV6-3,CASRWDRAYEQYF,TGTGCCAGCCGTTGGGACAGGGCCTACGAGCAGTACTTC
many,NA,TRBJ1-1,TRBV6-1,CASRRVRNTEAFF,TGTGCCAGCAGAAGGGTACGGAACACTGAAGCTTTCTTT
few,TRBD1,TRBJ1-1,TRBV5-1,CASSRTGDNTEAFF,TGCGCCAGCAGCAGGACAGGGGATAACACTGAAGCTTTCTTT
few,NA,TRBJ1-4,TRBV20-1,CSARGLEEKLFF,TGCAGTGCTCGGGGCTTGGAGGAAAAACTGTTTTTT
few,NA,TRBJ1-1,TRBV11-2,CASSLRGRGYMNTEAFF,TGTGCCAGCAGCTTACGTGGTCGAGGCTACATGAACACTGAAGCTTTCTTT
NA,NA,TRBJ2-1,TRBV25-1,CASSEYKRDNEQFF,TGTGCCAGCAGTGAATACAAAAGGGACAATGAGCAGTTCTTC
few,NA,TRBJ2-7,TRBV6-2/TRBV6-3,CASSYSLRIIPTGRPYEQYF,TGTGCCAGCAGTTACTCCTTACGTATCATACCGACAGGGAGGCCCTACGAGCAGTACTTC
NA,NA,TRBJ2-1,TRBV5-1,CASSLAGRAGLYNEQFF,TGCGCCAGCAGCTTGGCAGGAAGGGCGGGTCTCTACAATGAGCAGTTCTTC
few,NA,TRBJ1-1,TRBV11-2,CASSFGYRPRDLEHTEAFF,TGTGCCAGCAGCTTCGGATACAGGCCTCGGGACCTTGAACACACTGAAGCTTTCTTT
few,NA,TRBJ2-2,TRBV12-3/TRBV12-4,CASSLPFRSADGELFF,TGTGCCAGCAGTTTACCTTTTCGTAGTGCGGACGGGGAGCTGTTTTTT
few,NA,TRBJ1-2,TRBV10-1,CASREVGGYTF,TGCGCCAGCCGCGAGGTGGGTGGCTACACCTTC
few,TRBD1,TRBJ1-1,TRBV7-9,CASSLVGGGEAFF,TGTGCCAGCAGCTTAGTAGGGGGCGGTGAAGCTTTCTTT
few,NA,TRBJ2-1,TRBV6-1,CASSTGGGGEQFF,TGTGCCAGCAGTACGGGCGGCGGGGGCGAGCAGTTCTTC
many,NA,TRBJ1-2,TRBV7-9,CASSLVAGNYGYTF,TGTGCCAGCAGCTTAGTGGCGGGTAACTATGGCTACACCTTC